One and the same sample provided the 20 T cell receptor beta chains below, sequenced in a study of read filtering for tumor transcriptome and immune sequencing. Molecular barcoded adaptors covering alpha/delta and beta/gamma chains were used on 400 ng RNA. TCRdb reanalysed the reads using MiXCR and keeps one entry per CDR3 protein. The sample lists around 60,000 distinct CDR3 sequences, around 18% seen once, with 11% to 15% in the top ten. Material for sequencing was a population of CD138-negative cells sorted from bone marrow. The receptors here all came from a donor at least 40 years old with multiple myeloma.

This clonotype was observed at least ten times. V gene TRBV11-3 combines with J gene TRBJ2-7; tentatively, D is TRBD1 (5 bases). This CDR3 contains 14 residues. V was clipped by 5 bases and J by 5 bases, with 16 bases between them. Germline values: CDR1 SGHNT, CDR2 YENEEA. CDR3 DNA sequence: TGTGCCAGCAGCACCCGACAGAAGACGAACGAGCAGTACTTC. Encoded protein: CASSTRQKTNEQYF.

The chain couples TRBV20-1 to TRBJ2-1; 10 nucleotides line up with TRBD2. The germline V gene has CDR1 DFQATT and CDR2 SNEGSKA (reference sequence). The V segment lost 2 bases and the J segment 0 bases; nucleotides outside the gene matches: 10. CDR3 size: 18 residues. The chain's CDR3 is CSARSLAGAPSSYNEQFF. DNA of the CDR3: TGCAGTGCTAGAAGCCTAGCGGGGGCCCCTAGCTCCTACAATGAGCAGTTCTTC.

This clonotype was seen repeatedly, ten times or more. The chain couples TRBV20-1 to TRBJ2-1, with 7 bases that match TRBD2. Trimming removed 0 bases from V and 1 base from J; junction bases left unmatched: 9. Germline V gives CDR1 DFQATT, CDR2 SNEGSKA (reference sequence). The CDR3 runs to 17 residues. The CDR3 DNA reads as TGCAGTGCTAGAGATCGGGTTAGCGGGCTTTCCTACAATGAGCAGTTCTTC. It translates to CSARDRVSGLSYNEQFF.

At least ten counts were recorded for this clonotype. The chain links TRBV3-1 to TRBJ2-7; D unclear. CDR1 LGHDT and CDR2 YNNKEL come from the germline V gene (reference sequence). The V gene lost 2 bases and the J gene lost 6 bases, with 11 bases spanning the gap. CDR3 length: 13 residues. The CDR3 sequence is CASSQRIMGEQYF. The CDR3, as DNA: TGTGCCAGCAGCCAAAGGATCATGGGCGAGCAGTACTTC.

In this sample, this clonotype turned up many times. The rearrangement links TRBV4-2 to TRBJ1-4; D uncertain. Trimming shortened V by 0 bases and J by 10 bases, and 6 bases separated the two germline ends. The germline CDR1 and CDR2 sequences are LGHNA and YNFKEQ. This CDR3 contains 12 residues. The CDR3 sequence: CASSQDPGKLFF. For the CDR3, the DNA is TGTGCCAGCAGCCAAGATCCGGGAAAACTGTTTTTT.

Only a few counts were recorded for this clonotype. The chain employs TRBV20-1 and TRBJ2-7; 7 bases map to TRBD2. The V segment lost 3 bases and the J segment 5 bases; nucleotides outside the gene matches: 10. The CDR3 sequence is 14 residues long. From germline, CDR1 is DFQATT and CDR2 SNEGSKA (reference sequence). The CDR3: CSARVAGLRDEQYF. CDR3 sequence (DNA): TGCAGTGCTAGGGTAGCGGGCCTCAGGGACGAGCAGTACTTC.

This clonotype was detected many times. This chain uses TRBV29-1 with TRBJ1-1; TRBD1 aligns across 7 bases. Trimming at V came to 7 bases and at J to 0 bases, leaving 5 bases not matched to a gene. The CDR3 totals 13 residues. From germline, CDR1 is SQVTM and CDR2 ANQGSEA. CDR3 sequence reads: CSAPGTVNTEAFF. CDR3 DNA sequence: TGCAGCGCCCCCGGGACAGTGAACACTGAAGCTTTCTTT.

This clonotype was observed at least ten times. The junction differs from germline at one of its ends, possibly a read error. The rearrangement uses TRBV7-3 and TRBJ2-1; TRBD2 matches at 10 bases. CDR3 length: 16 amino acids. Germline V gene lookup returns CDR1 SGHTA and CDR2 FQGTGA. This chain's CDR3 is CASSLTGTSAYNEQFF. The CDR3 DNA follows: TGTGCCAGCAGCCTAACCGGGACTAGCGCCTACAATGAGCAGTTCTTC. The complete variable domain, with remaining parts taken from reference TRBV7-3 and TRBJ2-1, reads GAGVSQTPSNKVTEKGKYVELRCDPISGHTALYWYRQSLGQGPEFLIYFQGTGAADDSGLPNDRFFAVRPEGSVSTLKIQRTERGDSAVYLCASSLTGTSAYNEQFFGPGTRLTVL.

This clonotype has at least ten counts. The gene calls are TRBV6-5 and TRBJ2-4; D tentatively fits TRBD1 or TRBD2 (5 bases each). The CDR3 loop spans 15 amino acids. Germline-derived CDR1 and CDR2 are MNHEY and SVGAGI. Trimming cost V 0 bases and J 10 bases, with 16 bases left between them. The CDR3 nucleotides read TGTGCCAGCAGTTACTCGAGGGGCCACGCTCGGATTCAGTACTTC. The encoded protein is CASSYSRGHARIQYF.

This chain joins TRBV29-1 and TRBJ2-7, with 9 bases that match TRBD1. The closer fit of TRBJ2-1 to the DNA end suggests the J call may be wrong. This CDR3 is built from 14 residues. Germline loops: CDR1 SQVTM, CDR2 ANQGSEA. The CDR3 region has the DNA TGCAGCGTTGAGTGGGACAGGGTGGCCTACGAGCAGTTCTTC. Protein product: CSVEWDRVAYEQFF.

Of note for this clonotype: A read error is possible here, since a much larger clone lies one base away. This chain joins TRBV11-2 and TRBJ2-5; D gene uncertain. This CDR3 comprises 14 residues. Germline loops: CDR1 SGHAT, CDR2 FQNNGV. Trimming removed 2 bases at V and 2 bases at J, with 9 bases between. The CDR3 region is CASSLFDDQETQYF. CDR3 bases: TGTGCCAGCAGCTTATTTGACGATCAAGAGACCCAGTACTTC.

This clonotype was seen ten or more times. CDR3 in DNA: TGTGCCAGCAGTCCGTCCGGGACAGGGGGCTCTGAAGCTTTCTTT. It codes for CASSPSGTGGSEAFF. The chain joins TRBV27 to TRBJ1-1; 12 bases match TRBD1. Germline V lookup: CDR1 MNHEY, CDR2 SMNVEV (reference sequence). With 5 bases clipped from V and 6 bases from J, the junction kept 7 bases outside the gene matches. The CDR3 is made up of 15 amino acids.

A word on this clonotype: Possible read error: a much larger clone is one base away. The CDR3 nucleotides are TGTGCCAGCACCCCGGAGGGAGTGACCCAGTACTTC. This codes for CASTPEGVTQYF. The chain uses TRBV28 and TRBJ2-5; D perhaps matches TRBD2 (6 bases). V lost 7 bases, J lost 7 bases, and 13 bases lay in between. The length of the CDR3 is 12 residues. Germline V gene data show CDR1 as MDHEN and CDR2 as SYDVKM.

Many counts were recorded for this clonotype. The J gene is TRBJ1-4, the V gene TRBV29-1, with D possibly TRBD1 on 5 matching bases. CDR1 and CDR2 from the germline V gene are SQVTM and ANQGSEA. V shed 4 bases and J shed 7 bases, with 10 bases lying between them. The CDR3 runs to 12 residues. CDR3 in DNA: TGCAGCGTTGTGGGGGTTGGTGAAAAACTGTTTTTT. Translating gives CSVVGVGEKLFF. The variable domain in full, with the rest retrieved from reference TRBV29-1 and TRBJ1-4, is SAVISQKPSRDICQRGTSLTIQCQVDSQVTMMFWYRQQPGQSLTLIATANQGSEATYESGFVIDKFPISRPNLTFSTLTVSNMSPEDSSIYLCSVVGVGEKLFFGSGTQLSVL.

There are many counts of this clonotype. The CDR3 here is CSASGSWGQSGNEQFF. The CDR3 DNA sequence: TGCAGTGCTAGTGGATCCTGGGGGCAGTCGGGCAATGAGCAGTTCTTC. V is TRBV20-1 and J is TRBJ2-1; tentatively, D is TRBD1 (6 bases). The CDR3 is made up of 16 amino acids. Germline V CDR1 and CDR2: DFQATT, SNEGSKA (reference sequence). V shed 3 bases and J shed 6 bases, with 21 bases lying between them.

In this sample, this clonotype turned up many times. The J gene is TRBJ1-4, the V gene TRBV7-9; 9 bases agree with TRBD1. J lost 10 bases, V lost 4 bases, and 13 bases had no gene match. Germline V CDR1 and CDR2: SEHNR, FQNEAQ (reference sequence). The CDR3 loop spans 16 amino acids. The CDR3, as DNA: TGTGCCAGCAGCTCACAGGGGGCAAGTGAAGTTGGAAAACTGTTTTTT. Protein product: CASSSQGASEVGKLFF.

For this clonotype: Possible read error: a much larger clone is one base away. In DNA, the CDR3 is TGTGCCAGCTCACTCCTGACCCCCACAGAGACGCAGTATTTT. Translated, it gives CASSLLTPTETQYF. The chain has TRBV18 and TRBJ2-3; D gene unclear. Germline lookup yields CDR1 KGHSH and CDR2 LQKENI. The CDR3 is 14 residues long.

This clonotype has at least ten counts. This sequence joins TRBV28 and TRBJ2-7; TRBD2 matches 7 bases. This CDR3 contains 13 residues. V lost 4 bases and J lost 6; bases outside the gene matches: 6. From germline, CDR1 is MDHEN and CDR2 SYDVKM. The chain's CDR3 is CASSWGGLGEQYF. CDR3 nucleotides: TGTGCCAGCAGTTGGGGCGGACTAGGCGAGCAGTACTTC.

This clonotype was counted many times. The CDR3 DNA reads as TGTGCCAGCAGAACTAGGTTGACAGATACGCAGTATTTT. Translating it yields CASRTRLTDTQYF. The chain couples TRBV12-3 or TRBV12-4 to TRBJ2-3, with D perhaps TRBD2 (5 bases). The CDR3 runs 13 residues. V lost 6 bases and J lost 3, with 10 bases in between.

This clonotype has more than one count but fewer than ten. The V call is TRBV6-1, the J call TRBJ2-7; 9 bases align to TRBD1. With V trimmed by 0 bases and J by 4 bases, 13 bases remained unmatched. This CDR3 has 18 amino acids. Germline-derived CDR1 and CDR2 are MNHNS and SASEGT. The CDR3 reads CASSEAAGTGWRWYEQYF. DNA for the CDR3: TGTGCCAGCAGTGAAGCGGCCGGGACAGGGTGGAGGTGGTACGAGCAGTACTTC.